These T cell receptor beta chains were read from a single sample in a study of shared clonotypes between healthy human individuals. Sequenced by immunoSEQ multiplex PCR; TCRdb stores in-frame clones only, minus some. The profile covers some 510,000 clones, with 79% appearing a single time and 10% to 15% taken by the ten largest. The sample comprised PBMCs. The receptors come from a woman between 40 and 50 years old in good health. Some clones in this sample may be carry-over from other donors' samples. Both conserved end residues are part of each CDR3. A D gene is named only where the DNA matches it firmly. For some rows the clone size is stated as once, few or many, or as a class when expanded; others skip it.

CDR3 DNA: TGCAGTGCTAGTGGGGCCTACGAGCAGTACTTC; CDR3 protein: CSASGAYEQYF; D gene: -; V gene: TRBV20-1; clone size: -; J gene: TRBJ2-7
CDR3 DNA: TGCGCCAGCAGCCGCCCAGGGTTGCCCCAGCATTTT; CDR3 protein: CASSRPGLPQHF; D gene: -; V gene: TRBV4-1; clone size: -; J gene: TRBJ1-5
CDR3 DNA: TGTGCCACCAGCAGAGATCCCCCGGGACTAGCGGGACCAAATGAGCAGTTCTTC; CDR3 protein: CATSRDPPGLAGPNEQFF; D gene: TRBD2; V gene: TRBV15; clone size: -; J gene: TRBJ2-1
CDR3 DNA: TGCACCAGCAGCCATCCTAACCTTGGACTAGCGCCATACGAGCAGTACTTC; CDR3 protein: CTSSHPNLGLAPYEQYF; D gene: -; V gene: TRBV1; clone size: -; J gene: TRBJ2-7
CDR3 DNA: TGTGCCAGCAGCGTAGTTTTTAGTGGTGATACGCAGTATTTT; CDR3 protein: CASSVVFSGDTQYF; D gene: -; V gene: TRBV9; clone size: -; J gene: TRBJ2-3
CDR3 DNA: TGCGCCAGCAGCCAAGTTGTCCTAGCGGGAGGCTTACTTCAAGAGACCCAGTACTTC; CDR3 protein: CASSQVVLAGGLLQETQYF; D gene: TRBD2; V gene: TRBV4-1; clone size: -; J gene: TRBJ2-5
CDR3 DNA: TGTGCCAGCACTACCACTTTCTTCAACACAGATACGCAGTATTTT; CDR3 protein: CASTTTFFNTDTQYF; D gene: -; V gene: TRBV11-2; clone size: -; J gene: TRBJ2-3
CDR3 DNA: TGTGCCAGCGGGGTGGGGGGAGAACCAACCATCCGCACAGATACGCAGTATTTT; CDR3 protein: CASGVGGEPTIRTDTQYF; D gene: -; V gene: TRBV2; clone size: -; J gene: TRBJ2-3
CDR3 DNA: TGTGCCAGCACCCCCTCCGAGACCCAGTACTTC; CDR3 protein: CASTPSETQYF; D gene: -; V gene: TRBV2; clone size: -; J gene: TRBJ2-5
CDR3 DNA: TGTGCCACCAGACAGGGGGCAGAGGAGCAGTACTTC; CDR3 protein: CATRQGAEEQYF; D gene: TRBD1; V gene: TRBV10-3; clone size: -; J gene: TRBJ2-7
CDR3 DNA: TGTGCCAGCAGTTTATCCGGGGGGGATGTCGGCTACACCTTC; CDR3 protein: CASSLSGGDVGYTF; D gene: -; V gene: TRBV28; clone size: -; J gene: TRBJ1-2
CDR3 DNA: TGTGCCAGCAGTGAAGTGGGACAGGGGGCCGGGGAGCTGTTTTTT; CDR3 protein: CASSEVGQGAGELFF; D gene: TRBD1; V gene: TRBV6-1; clone size: -; J gene: TRBJ2-2
CDR3 DNA: TGCGCCAGCAGCTTTATAGCGGGAACGGGCACAGATACGCAGTATTTT; CDR3 protein: CASSFIAGTGTDTQYF; D gene: TRBD2; V gene: TRBV5-1; clone size: once; J gene: TRBJ2-3
CDR3 DNA: TGTGCCAGCAGTGGGGCCGGGTCAGTCTACACCTTC; CDR3 protein: CASSGAGSVYTF; D gene: -; V gene: TRBV2; clone size: -; J gene: TRBJ1-2
CDR3 DNA: TGCGCCAGCAGCTTGGTTGGGTACGAGCAGTACTTC; CDR3 protein: CASSLVGYEQYF; D gene: -; V gene: TRBV5-1; clone size: -; J gene: TRBJ2-7
CDR3 DNA: TGCAGCGTCTCTACTAGCGGGGTCAACGAGCAGTACTTC; CDR3 protein: CSVSTSGVNEQYF; D gene: TRBD2; V gene: TRBV29-1; clone size: once; J gene: TRBJ2-7
CDR3 DNA: TGTGCCAGCAGTTACTCGCGGGCGAACACAGATACGCAGTATTTT; CDR3 protein: CASSYSRANTDTQYF; D gene: -; V gene: TRBV6-5; clone size: -; J gene: TRBJ2-3
CDR3 DNA: TGTGCCAGCAGCTTAGGCCGTGGGGCTTACCACGAGCAGTACTTC; CDR3 protein: CASSLGRGAYHEQYF; D gene: -; V gene: TRBV7-6; clone size: once; J gene: TRBJ2-7
CDR3 DNA: TGTGCCAGCTCACCACCGGTTTACAATGAGCAGTTCTTC; CDR3 protein: CASSPPVYNEQFF; D gene: -; V gene: TRBV18; clone size: -; J gene: TRBJ2-1
CDR3 DNA: TGCAGTGCCGCAAGTATGGAGACCCAGTACTTC; CDR3 protein: CSAASMETQYF; D gene: -; V gene: TRBV20-1; clone size: once; J gene: TRBJ2-5